These 19 T cell receptor beta chains were sequenced from one sample in a study of regulatory T cells in long-lasting Graves disease (dated by TCRdb to the early 2020s). Receptor libraries were prepared by multiplex PCR. Sequencing used an Illumina HiSeq 4000. iRepertoire HTBI primers and Arm-PCR amplification of CDR3 regions were used to construct TCR beta libraries. TCRdb reworked the public reads: Q25 trimming with fastp, MiXCR clone assembly, productive beta chains retained. Identical CDR3 protein sequences are pooled into one entry, listed with their most common genes and DNA. Within this sample are some 400,000 distinct CDR3 sequences, with under 15% of them counted one time only. Clones ranked in the top ten supply around 17% of the sample. Sample time point, as interpreted from the label and publication: newly diagnosed GD, antithyroid drugs for less than 3 months. For both TCR sequencing and RNA sequencing, RNA was extracted from PBMCs using TRIzol.

In addition, the sample was reused for a study of T cells in Graves' hyperthyroidism and ophthalmopathy.

The sequencing used peripheral blood mononuclear cells (PBMCs), collected at new diagnosis, from a patient treated with antithyroid drugs. The receptor set was obtained from a woman in her 30s with Graves disease. Donor details come from another sample of the same person, matched by shared clones.

This chain connects TRBV27 to TRBJ2-7; D tentatively fits TRBD1 or TRBD2 (7 bases each). Germline CDR1 MNHEY, CDR2 SMNVEV (reference sequence). Trimming took off 6 bases at V and 4 bases at J, with 16 bases between the two ends. The CDR3 has 14 amino acids. CDR3 DNA: TGTGCCAGCAGATACCAGGGGGGGGGATACGAGCAGTACTTC. It translates to CASRYQGGGYEQYF.

In this sample, this clonotype turned up many times. The rearrangement uses TRBV2 and TRBJ1-5, with D tentatively TRBD1 (5 bases). Trimming took 5 bases from V and 4 from J, leaving 15 bases between them. Germline V gene data show CDR1 as SNHLY and CDR2 as FYNNEI. The CDR3 totals 15 residues. CDR3 nucleotide sequence: TGTGCCAGCAGTAGACGGGACCGAGGAAATCAGCCCCAGCATTTT. Translated, it gives CASSRRDRGNQPQHF.

This clonotype was seen ten or more times. V and J are TRBV20-1 and TRBJ2-7; D gene uncertain. This CDR3 spans 15 amino acids. The V end lost 3 bases, the J end lost 6 bases, and 21 bases lay between the germline ends. CDR1 and CDR2 (germline): DFQATT, SNEGSKA (reference sequence). The chain's CDR3 is CSARKIPRVTGEQYF. In DNA form, the CDR3 reads TGCAGTGCTAGGAAGATCCCTAGGGTTACCGGCGAGCAGTACTTC.

This clonotype was picked up many times. This chain joins TRBV28 and TRBJ2-1, with 9 bases that match TRBD2. This CDR3 is 16 amino acids long. The J segment lost 5 bases and the V segment lost 6 bases, leaving 11 bases of the junction unmatched. Looked up from germline, CDR1 is MDHEN and CDR2 is SYDVKM. The CDR3 bases are TGTGCCAGCAGCCCTAAGGCGGGAGGGCCGCACAATGAGCAGTTCTTC. Encoded protein: CASSPKAGGPHNEQFF. The full variable domain, completed using reference TRBV28 and TRBJ2-1, is DVKVTQSSRYLVKRTGEKVFLECVQDMDHENMFWYRQDPGLGLRLIYFSYDVKMKEKGDIPEGYSVSREKKERFSLILESASTNQTSMYLCASSPKAGGPHNEQFFGPGTRLTVL.

This clonotype was found many times. The rearrangement joins TRBV6-2 or TRBV6-3 to TRBJ2-1; 13 nucleotides agree with TRBD2. Losses at the gene ends were 5 bases for V and 0 bases for J; bases not matched to a gene: 10. This CDR3 contains 19 residues. The germline gives CDR1 MNHEY, CDR2 SVGEGT. In nucleotides, the CDR3 is TGTGCCAGCAGTCCCCGGACTAGCGGGAGTTTACCCTCCTACAATGAGCAGTTCTTC. It codes for CASSPRTSGSLPSYNEQFF.

This chain links TRBV29-1 with TRBJ2-7; D gene ambiguous. Germline V lookup: CDR1 SQVTM, CDR2 ANQGSEA. Trimming took 6 bases from V and 5 from J, leaving 20 bases between them. This CDR3 is built from 14 residues. The DNA for the CDR3 is TGCAGCGTGGACGGCAGGCCGACCAGCCACGAGCAGTACTTC. Residues: CSVDGRPTSHEQYF.

This clonotype was found a few times. The chain couples TRBV19 to TRBJ2-1, with a possible D match to TRBD2 (5 bases). Germline CDR1 is LNHDA and CDR2 is SQIVND (reference sequence). This CDR3 comprises 15 residues. Trimming removed 7 bases at V and 1 base at J, with 14 bases between. CDR3 DNA sequence: TGTGCCAGTACCTCTTATGAGGGTTCCTACAATGAGCAGTTCTTC. Amino acids: CASTSYEGSYNEQFF. Looking up the rest from reference TRBV19 and TRBJ2-1 gives the full variable domain: DGGITQSPKYLFRKEGQNVTLSCEQNLNHDAMYWYRQDPGQGLRLIYYSQIVNDFQKGDIAEGYSVSREKKESFPLTVTSAQKNPTAFYLCASTSYEGSYNEQFFGPGTRLTVL.

This clonotype was counted many times. V gene TRBV6-1 combines with J gene TRBJ2-6; D not certain. Per the germline V gene, CDR1 is MNHNS and CDR2 is SASEGT. V shed 6 bases and J shed 4 bases, with 31 bases lying between them. This CDR3 region has 21 residues. The CDR3 nucleotides are TGTGCCAGCAGCATCCACGCGGCCGGAGCCTCAGACTTGGTGGGGGCCAACGTCCTGACTTTC. Amino acids: CASSIHAAGASDLVGANVLTF.

Ten or more counts support this clonotype. The CDR3 DNA is TGTGCCAGCAGCTCGGGGGACAGGGGCGGGCAGCCCCAGCATTTT. Its protein is CASSSGDRGGQPQHF. This chain uses TRBV11-2 with TRBJ1-5; 10 bases align to TRBD1. Germline CDR1 is SGHAT and CDR2 is FQNNGV. V was clipped by 4 bases and J by 7 bases; unmatched bases: 7. The CDR3 extends over 15 amino acids.

The gene calls are TRBV6-2 or TRBV6-3 and TRBJ2-2, with unresolved D. Germline loops: CDR1 MNHEY, CDR2 SVGEGT. The ends were cut back, 2 bases at V and 0 bases at J, with 10 bases in the middle. The CDR3 loop spans 16 amino acids. CDR3 protein: CASSYGLGTNTGELFF. CDR3 bases: TGTGCCAGCAGTTACGGTCTAGGAACGAACACCGGGGAGCTGTTTTTT.

Ten or more counts support this clonotype. This chain connects TRBV3-1 to TRBJ2-1; 7 bases are shared with TRBD2. In germline, CDR1 is LGHDT, CDR2 YNNKEL (reference sequence). CDR3 length equals 17 residues. Unmatched junction bases numbered 13, after V lost 0 bases and J lost 8 bases. CDR3 loop: CASSQDLNGLVVHEQFF. CDR3 nucleotides: TGTGCCAGCAGCCAAGATCTTAACGGACTAGTGGTTCATGAGCAGTTCTTC.

This clonotype was observed at least ten times. The V and J genes are TRBV7-3 and TRBJ2-1; D may be TRBD2 (5 bases). This CDR3 contains 17 residues. The ends were cut back, 0 bases at V and 3 bases at J, with 15 bases in the middle. Germline lookup yields CDR1 SGHTA and CDR2 FQGTGA. The CDR3 spells CASSLTRASGGYNEQFF. CDR3 nucleotide sequence: TGTGCCAGCAGCTTAACGCGGGCCAGCGGAGGCTACAATGAGCAGTTCTTC.

As regards this clonotype: This could be a read error, since a much larger clone is one nucleotide away. This rearrangement joins TRBV14 to TRBJ1-2, with 7 bases identical to TRBD1. Germline V lookup: CDR1 SGHDN, CDR2 FVKESK. CDR3 size: 16 residues. The CDR3 region is CASSQVSQGVNFGYTF. DNA for the CDR3: TGTGCCAGCAGCCAAGTTTCCCAGGGGGTGAACTTTGGCTACACCTTC.

This clonotype was seen only a few times. The chain joins TRBV7-9 to TRBJ2-1, with 7 bases matching TRBD2. CDR1 and CDR2 from the germline V gene are SEHNR and FQNEAQ (reference sequence). The CDR3 consists of 15 residues. The V and J ends lost 4 bases and 5 bases, in that order; junction bases with no gene match: 8. CDR3 sequence reads: CASSSPREPHNEQFF. The DNA for the CDR3 is TGTGCCAGCAGCTCCCCGCGGGAGCCCCACAATGAGCAGTTCTTC.

This clonotype came up a few times. This chain connects TRBV5-5 to TRBJ1-2; D is unresolved. The CDR3 is 17 amino acids. Looked up from germline, CDR1 is SGHKS and CDR2 is YYEKEE (reference sequence). With 0 bases removed from V and 4 bases from J, the gap between germline ends came to 19 bases. The CDR3 DNA follows: TGTGCCAGCAGCTTGGGAGTAGCGGACGCCCGCCTCTATGGCTACACCTTC. As protein: CASSLGVADARLYGYTF. The whole variable domain, filled in from reference TRBV5-5 and TRBJ1-2, reads DAGVTQSPTHLIKTRGQQVTLRCSPISGHKSVSWYQQVLGQGPQFIFQYYEKEERGRGNFPDRFSARQFPNYSSELNVNALLLGDSALYLCASSLGVADARLYGYTFGSGTRLTVV.

As to this clonotype: A read error may account for a junction end that differs from germline. The J gene is TRBJ2-2, the V gene TRBV20-1; 9 bases line up with TRBD2. Germline CDR1 is DFQATT and CDR2 is SNEGSKA (reference sequence). CDR3 length equals 15 residues. The CDR3 DNA reads as TGCAGTACTAGTAGGCTAGCGGGACGGGGCGGGGAGCTGTTTTTT. Its translation is CSTSRLAGRGGELFF.

This clonotype came up a few times. The chain is built from TRBV4-2 and TRBJ1-4; D is undetermined. The CDR3 has 12 residues. V was pared by 1 base and J by 5 bases, with 2 bases between. From germline, CDR1 is LGHNA and CDR2 YNFKEQ. The CDR3 DNA reads as TGTGCCAGCAGCCAAGGGAATGAAAAACTGTTTTTT. This sequence encodes CASSQGNEKLFF.

This clonotype was seen repeatedly, ten times or more. The chain joins TRBV15 to TRBJ2-1, with 10 bases matching TRBD2. CDR3 length: 18 residues. CDR1 is LNHNV, CDR2 YYDKDF, per germline (reference sequence). The V segment lost 0 bases and the J segment 6 bases; nucleotides outside the gene matches: 11. The CDR3 spells CATSRDALAGEVGNEQFF. The CDR3 DNA sequence: TGTGCCACCAGCAGAGATGCCCTAGCGGGAGAAGTGGGCAATGAGCAGTTCTTC.

This clonotype was seen repeatedly, ten times or more. This sequence joins TRBV20-1 and TRBJ2-1; 9 bases are shared with TRBD2. J gave up 0 bases and V 4 bases, and 19 bases lay outside the gene matches. The V gene's germline CDR1 is DFQATT and CDR2 SNEGSKA (reference sequence). The CDR3 spans 20 residues. The CDR3 loop is CSATGPGLAGGLSSYNEQFF. The CDR3 DNA reads as TGCAGTGCTACCGGCCCGGGACTAGCCGGTGGACTTAGCTCCTACAATGAGCAGTTCTTC.